The rows below give T cell receptor beta chains drawn from one sample of a study of blood T cell repertoires in COVID-19. Clones were sequenced by immunoSEQ multiplex PCR, and TCRdb holds only the in-frame ones, with some missing. The repertoire holds about 310,000 clones, with around 91% as singletons. The sequenced material came from peripheral blood. Receptors originate from a middle-aged woman with COVID-19, enrolled during active disease. Each CDR3 is given with its conserved first and last residue. A D gene is named only where the DNA matches it firmly. Clone size is given for some rows only: seen once, a few or many times, or a class if the clone is expanded.

d_gene	v_gene	abundance	j_gene	CDR3nt	CDR3aa
TRBD1	TRBV5-4	.	TRBJ2-3	TGTGCCAGCAGCTCTGGGGACAGGGTGGATACAGATACGCAGTATTTT	CASSSGDRVDTDTQYF
.	TRBV11-2	once	TRBJ2-7	TGTGCCAGCAGCGAAACACGGGGGTCCTACGAGCAGTACTTC	CASSETRGSYEQYF
.	TRBV6-2/TRBV6-3	.	TRBJ2-1	TGTGCCAGCAGTTACTCGGACACTTCCTACAATGAGCAGTTCTTC	CASSYSDTSYNEQFF
.	TRBV12-5	.	TRBJ2-2	TGTGCTAGTGGTTTGATCTTAACCGGGGAGCTGTTTTTT	CASGLILTGELFF
.	TRBV9	.	TRBJ1-1	TGTGCCAGCAGCGATATCCAGGGGAGTGAAGCTTTCTTT	CASSDIQGSEAFF
.	TRBV6-2/TRBV6-3	once	TRBJ2-7	TGTGCCAGCAGTTACGTGGGACAGAGCGGGGAGCAGTACTTC	CASSYVGQSGEQYF
TRBD1	TRBV2	.	TRBJ2-7	TGTGCCAGCAGTGTGCGAACAGGGGGGTCCTACGAGCAGTACTTC	CASSVRTGGSYEQYF
.	TRBV28	.	TRBJ1-1	TGTGCCAGCAGTTTACGGTCAAGTAGAACCACTGAAGCTTTCTTT	CASSLRSSRTTEAFF
TRBD1	TRBV4-2	.	TRBJ2-1	TGTGCCAGCAGCCCTAGGGACAGGGGGGAAGTCAATGAGCAGTTCTTC	CASSPRDRGEVNEQFF
TRBD1	TRBV7-2	.	TRBJ2-6	TGTGCCAGCAGCTTGGTCGGAACAGGGGGTACTGGGGCCAACGTCCTGACTTTC	CASSLVGTGGTGANVLTF
TRBD1	TRBV5-1	.	TRBJ2-7	TGCGCCAGCAGCTTAAGGACAGGGTCCTACGAGCAGTACTTC	CASSLRTGSYEQYF